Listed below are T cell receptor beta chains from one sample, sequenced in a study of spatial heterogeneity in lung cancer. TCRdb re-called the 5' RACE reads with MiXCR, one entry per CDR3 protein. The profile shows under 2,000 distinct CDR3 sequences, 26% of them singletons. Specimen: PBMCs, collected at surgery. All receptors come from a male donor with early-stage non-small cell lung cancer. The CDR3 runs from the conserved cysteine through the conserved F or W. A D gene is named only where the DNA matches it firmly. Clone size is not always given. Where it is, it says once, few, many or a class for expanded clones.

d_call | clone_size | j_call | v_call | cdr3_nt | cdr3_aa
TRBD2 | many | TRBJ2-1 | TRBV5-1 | TGCGCCAGCAGCTCGGGGACTAGCGGGAGACCTGGGGATGAGCAGTTCTTC | CASSSGTSGRPGDEQFF
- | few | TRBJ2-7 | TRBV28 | TGTGCCAGCAGCTTTAGGACCGACCAAAGCTCCTACGAGCAGTACTTC | CASSFRTDQSSYEQYF
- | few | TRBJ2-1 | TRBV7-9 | TGTGCCAGCAGCTTAATTGACTATTACAATGAGCAGTTCTTC | CASSLIDYYNEQFF
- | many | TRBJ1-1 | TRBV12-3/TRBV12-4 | TGTGCCAGCAGTTTATTTGCGGCTGAAGCTTTCTTT | CASSLFAAEAFF
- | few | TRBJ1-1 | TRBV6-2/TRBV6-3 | TGTGCCAGCAGTTACTCGATGGGCTGGGCTTTCTTT | CASSYSMGWAFF
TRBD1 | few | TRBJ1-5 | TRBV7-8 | TGTGCCAGCAGCTTGAACGGGGACAGCTATAATCAGCCCCAGCATTTT | CASSLNGDSYNQPQHF
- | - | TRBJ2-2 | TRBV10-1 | TGCGCCAGCAAGCCGGGGACGAAGGACACCGGGGAGCTGTTTTTT | CASKPGTKDTGELFF
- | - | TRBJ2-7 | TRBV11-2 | TGTGCCAGCAGCCACGGACTGCCTTACGAGCAGTACTTC | CASSHGLPYEQYF
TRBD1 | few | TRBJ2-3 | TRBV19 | TGTGCCAGTTCCCAGACAGGGGAGGTTGGCACAGATACGCAGTATTTT | CASSQTGEVGTDTQYF
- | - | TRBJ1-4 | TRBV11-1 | TGTGCCAGCAGCGTGGGACACGGTAATGAAAAACTGTTTTTT | CASSVGHGNEKLFF
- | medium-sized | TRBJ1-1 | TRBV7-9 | TGTGCCAGCAGCTTGCAAACGGTGAACACTGAAGCTTTCTTT | CASSLQTVNTEAFF
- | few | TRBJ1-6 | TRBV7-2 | TGTGCCAGCAGTCCGCTAACCTCGGGGTACAATTCACCCCTCCACTTT | CASSPLTSGYNSPLHF
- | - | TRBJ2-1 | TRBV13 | TGTGCCAGCAGCTTATCGGCTTCTGAGCAGTTCTTC | CASSLSASEQFF
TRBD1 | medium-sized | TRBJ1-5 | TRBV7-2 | TGTGCCAGCAGCTCCCGACAGGGGAATCAGCCCCAGCATTTT | CASSSRQGNQPQHF
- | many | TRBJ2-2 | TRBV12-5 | TGTGCTAGTGGTGTGACAGGCATAGCCGGGGAGCTGTTTTTT | CASGVTGIAGELFF
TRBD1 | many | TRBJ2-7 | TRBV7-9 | TGTGCCAGCAGCCCGGACAGGGACCTCGGCGAGCAGTACTTC | CASSPDRDLGEQYF
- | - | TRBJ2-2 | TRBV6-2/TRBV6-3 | - | CASSYLGGGRTPGSCFF
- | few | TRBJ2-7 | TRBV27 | TGTGCCAGCAGTTTCGGATGGGATCCTTTTTACCAGCAGTACTTC | CASSFGWDPFYQQYF
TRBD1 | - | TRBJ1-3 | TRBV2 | TGTGCCAGCAGAACCGGGACAGCATTCTCTGGAAACACCATATATTTT | CASRTGTAFSGNTIYF
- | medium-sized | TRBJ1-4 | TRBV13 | TGTGCCAGCAGCTTCCGGGCCTATAATGAAAAACTGTTTTTT | CASSFRAYNEKLFF
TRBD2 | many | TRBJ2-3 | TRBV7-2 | TGTGCCAGCAGAAAGGGGACTAGCGCTAGCACAGATACGCAGTATTTT | CASRKGTSASTDTQYF
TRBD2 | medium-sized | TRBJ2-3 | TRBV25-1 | TGTGCCAGCGGCGTTGGAGCGGGGGATACAGATACGCAGTATTTT | CASGVGAGDTDTQYF
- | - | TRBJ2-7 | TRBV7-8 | TGTGCCAGCAGCTTAGGGGCCCCGGGACCCTACGAGCAGTACTTC | CASSLGAPGPYEQYF
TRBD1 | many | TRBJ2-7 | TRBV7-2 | TGTGCCAGCAGCTCCCGGGACAGCACCTACGAGCAGTACTTC | CASSSRDSTYEQYF
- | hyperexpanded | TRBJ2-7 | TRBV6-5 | TGTGCCAGCAGTTACTCGAAGGGGTCCGAGCAGTACTTC | CASSYSKGSEQYF
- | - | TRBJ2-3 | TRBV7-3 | TGTGCCAGCAGCTTAACTGTCGACACAGATACGCAGTATTTT | CASSLTVDTDTQYF
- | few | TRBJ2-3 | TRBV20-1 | TGCAGTGCTAGAGCCCCCGCGGTCGACACAGATACGCAGTATTTT | CSARAPAVDTDTQYF
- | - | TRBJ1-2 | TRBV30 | TGTGCCTGGAGCCCTTTTAGTGGGGACTATGGCTACACCTTC | CAWSPFSGDYGYTF
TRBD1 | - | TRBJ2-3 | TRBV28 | TGTGCCAGCAGCCACACGGGACAGGGGTATGGCGGGAGTTCAGATACGCAGTATTTT | CASSHTGQGYGGSSDTQYF
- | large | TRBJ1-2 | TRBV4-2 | TGTGCCAGCAGCCAAGAATGGGGTCGGGACTATGGCTACACCTTC | CASSQEWGRDYGYTF
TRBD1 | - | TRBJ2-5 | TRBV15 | TGTGCCACCAGCAGGGACAGGCTGGAGACCCAGTACTTC | CATSRDRLETQYF
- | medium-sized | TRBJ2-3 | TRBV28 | TGTGCCAGCAGTTTCAGCGGCCCTATGAAAGCAGATACGCAGTATTTT | CASSFSGPMKADTQYF
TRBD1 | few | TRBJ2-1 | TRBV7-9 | TGTGCCAGCAGCTCACCGGGACAGGGGGTTTACAATGAGCAGTTCTTC | CASSSPGQGVYNEQFF
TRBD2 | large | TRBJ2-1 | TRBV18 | TGTGCCAGCTCACTATACGGGGGGACCTACAATGAGCAGTTCTTC | CASSLYGGTYNEQFF
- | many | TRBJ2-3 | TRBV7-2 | TGTGCCGGGATGGGGGCTAGCACAGATACGCAGTATTTT | CAGMGASTDTQYF
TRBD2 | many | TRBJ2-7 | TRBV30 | TGTGCTGCGGGACTAGCGGTTTACGAGCAGTACTTC | CAAGLAVYEQYF
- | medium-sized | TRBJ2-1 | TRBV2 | TGTGCCAGCATGGCGGGGCTTACCCGAGAGTACAATGAGCAGTTCTTC | CASMAGLTREYNEQFF
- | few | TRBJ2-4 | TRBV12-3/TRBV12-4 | TGTGCCAGCAGCCACCAGGAGAGGGGAAACATTCAGTACTTC | CASSHQERGNIQYF
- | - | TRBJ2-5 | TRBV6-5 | TGTGCCAGCAGTTACTCCGGGGCGGCAGAAGAGACCCAGTACTTC | CASSYSGAAEETQYF
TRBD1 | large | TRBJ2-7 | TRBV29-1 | TGCAGCGTGGCGACAGGGTTGCACGAGCAGTACTTC | CSVATGLHEQYF
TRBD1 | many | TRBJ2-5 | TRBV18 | TGTGCCAGCTCACCGCTGGACAGGGGAGAGACCCAGTACTTC | CASSPLDRGETQYF
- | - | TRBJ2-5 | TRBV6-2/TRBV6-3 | TGTGCCAGCAGTTACCCGAAGGACAGTAAAAAGAGACCCCAGTACTTC | CASSYPKDSKKRPQYF
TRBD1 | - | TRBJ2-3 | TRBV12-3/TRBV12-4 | TGTGCCAGCAGTTTCCGGACAGGTCTGAGCGGAGATACGCAGTATTTT | CASSFRTGLSGDTQYF
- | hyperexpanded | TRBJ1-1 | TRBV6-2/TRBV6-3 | TGTGCCAGCAGTTTACTCGGGTCAGGACCTGAAGCTTTCTTT | CASSLLGSGPEAFF
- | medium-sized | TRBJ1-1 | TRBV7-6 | TGTGCCAGCAGCTTAGCCGCGGAGGGGGCTGAAGCTTTCTTT | CASSLAAEGAEAFF
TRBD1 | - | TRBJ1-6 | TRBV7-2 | TGTGCCAGCAGCCCCACAGGGGAGTCACCCCTCCACTTT | CASSPTGESPLHF
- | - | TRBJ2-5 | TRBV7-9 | TGTGCCAGCAGCTTAGAGGCCTGGAGGACCCAGTACTTC | CASSLEAWRTQYF
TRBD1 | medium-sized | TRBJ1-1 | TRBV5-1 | TGCGCCAGCAGCTACGGACAGGGCACTGAAGCTTTCTTT | CASSYGQGTEAFF
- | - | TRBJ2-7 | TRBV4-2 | TGTGCCAGCAGCCGAGACTCCTACGAGCAGTACTTC | CASSRDSYEQYF